This T cell receptor beta chain was captured by sequencing in a study of CD8 T cells in Susac syndrome. This CDR3 is built from 15 residues. The germline CDR1 and CDR2 sequences are LNHNV and YYDKDF (reference sequence). Trimming left V 1 base short and J 2 bases short, with 9 bases between. The RNA input was roughly 0.45 to 1 ug, and it was reverse transcribed with random hexamers. TCRdb fed the immunoSEQ multiplex PCR reads into MiXCR, producing one record per CDR3 protein. The sample includes approximately 83,000 distinct CDR3 sequences, 94% of them seen just once. The chain uses TRBV15 and TRBJ1-5; a weak D match, TRBD1 (5 bases). The sample comprised CD8+ T cells from PBMCs. The sequence was collected from a human donor with Susac syndrome. The CDR3, as DNA: TGTGCCACCAGCAGAGGGGGGGACGGCAATCAGCCCCAGCATTTT. Translation gives CATSRGGDGNQPQHF. The whole variable domain, remainder taken from reference TRBV15 and TRBJ1-5, is DAMVIQNPRYQVTQFGKPVTLSCSQTLNHNVMYWYQQKSSQAPKLLFHYYDKDFNNEADTPDNFQSRRPNTSFCFLDIRSPGLGDTAMYLCATSRGGDGNQPQHFGDGTRLSIL.